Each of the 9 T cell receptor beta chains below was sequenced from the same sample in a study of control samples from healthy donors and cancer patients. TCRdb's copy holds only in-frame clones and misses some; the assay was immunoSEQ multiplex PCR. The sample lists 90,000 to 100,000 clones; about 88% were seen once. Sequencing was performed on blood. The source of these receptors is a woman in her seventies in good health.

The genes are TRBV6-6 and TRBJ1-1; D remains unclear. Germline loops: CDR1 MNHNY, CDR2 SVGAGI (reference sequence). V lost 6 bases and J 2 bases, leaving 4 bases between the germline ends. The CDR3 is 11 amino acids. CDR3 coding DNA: TGTGCCAGCAGAATAAACACTGAAGCTTTCTTT. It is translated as CASRINTEAFF.

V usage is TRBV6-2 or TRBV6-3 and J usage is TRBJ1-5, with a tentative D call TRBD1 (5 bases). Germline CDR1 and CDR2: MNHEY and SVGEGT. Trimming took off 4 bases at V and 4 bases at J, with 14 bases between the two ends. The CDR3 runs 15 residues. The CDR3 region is CASSSNRWKNQPQHF. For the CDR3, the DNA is TGTGCCAGCAGTTCAAACAGGTGGAAAAATCAGCCCCAGCATTTT.

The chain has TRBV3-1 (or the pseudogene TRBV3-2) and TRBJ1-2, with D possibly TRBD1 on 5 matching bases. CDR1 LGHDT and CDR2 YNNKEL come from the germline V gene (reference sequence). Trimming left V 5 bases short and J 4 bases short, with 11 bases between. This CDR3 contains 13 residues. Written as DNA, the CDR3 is TGTGCCAGCAGCGAGAGGGGCGGCTATGGCTACACCTTC. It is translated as CASSERGGYGYTF.

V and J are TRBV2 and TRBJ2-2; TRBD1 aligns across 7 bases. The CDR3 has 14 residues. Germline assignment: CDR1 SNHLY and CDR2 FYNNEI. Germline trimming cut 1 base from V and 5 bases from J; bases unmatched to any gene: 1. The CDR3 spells CASSEDRGTGELFF. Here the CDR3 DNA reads TGTGCCAGCAGTGAAGACAGGGGTACCGGGGAGCTGTTTTTT.

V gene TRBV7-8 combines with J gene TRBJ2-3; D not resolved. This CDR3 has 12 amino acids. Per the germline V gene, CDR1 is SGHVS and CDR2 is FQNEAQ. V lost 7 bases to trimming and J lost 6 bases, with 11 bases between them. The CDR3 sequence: CASTLGGDTQYF. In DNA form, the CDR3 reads TGTGCCAGCACCCTAGGCGGCGATACGCAGTATTTT.

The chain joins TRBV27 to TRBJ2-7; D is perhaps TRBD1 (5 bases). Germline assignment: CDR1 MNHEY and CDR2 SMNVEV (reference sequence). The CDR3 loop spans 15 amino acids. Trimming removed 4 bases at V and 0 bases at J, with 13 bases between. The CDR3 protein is CASSWSRQGSYEQYF. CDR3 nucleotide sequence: TGTGCCAGCAGTTGGTCCCGTCAGGGCTCCTACGAGCAGTACTTC.

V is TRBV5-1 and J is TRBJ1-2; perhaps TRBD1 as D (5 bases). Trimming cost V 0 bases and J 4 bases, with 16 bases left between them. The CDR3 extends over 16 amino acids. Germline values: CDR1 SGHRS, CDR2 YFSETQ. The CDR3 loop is CASSLAGRSGAYGYTF. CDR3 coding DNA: TGCGCCAGCAGCTTGGCGGGAAGAAGTGGGGCCTATGGCTACACCTTC.

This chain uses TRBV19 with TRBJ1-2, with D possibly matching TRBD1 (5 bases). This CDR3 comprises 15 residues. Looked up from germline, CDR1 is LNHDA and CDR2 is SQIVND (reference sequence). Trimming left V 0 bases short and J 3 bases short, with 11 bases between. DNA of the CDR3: TGTGCCAGTAGTATAGAGGACCCGGGGGACTATGGCTACACCTTC. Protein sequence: CASSIEDPGDYGYTF.

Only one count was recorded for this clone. CDR3 DNA: TGCGCCAGCAGTCAATCGAGGGACGCTTGCTCCTATAATTCACCCCTCCACTTT. It codes for CASSQSRDACSYNSPLHF. The chain joins TRBV23-1 to TRBJ1-6; TRBD1 might be the D (5 bases). TRBV23-1 carries the ORF label, with uncertain function. Trimming took off 0 bases at V and 0 bases at J, with 12 bases between the two ends. There are 18 residues in the CDR3.